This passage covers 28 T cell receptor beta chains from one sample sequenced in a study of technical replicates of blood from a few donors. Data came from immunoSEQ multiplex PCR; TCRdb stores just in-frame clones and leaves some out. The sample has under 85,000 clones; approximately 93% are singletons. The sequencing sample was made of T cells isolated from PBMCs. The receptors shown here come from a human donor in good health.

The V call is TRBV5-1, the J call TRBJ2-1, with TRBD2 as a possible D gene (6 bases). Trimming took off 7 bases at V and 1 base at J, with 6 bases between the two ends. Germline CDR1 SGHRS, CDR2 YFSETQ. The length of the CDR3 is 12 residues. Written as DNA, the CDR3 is TGCGCCAGCGGGACTTCCTACAATGAGCAGTTCTTC. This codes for CASGTSYNEQFF.

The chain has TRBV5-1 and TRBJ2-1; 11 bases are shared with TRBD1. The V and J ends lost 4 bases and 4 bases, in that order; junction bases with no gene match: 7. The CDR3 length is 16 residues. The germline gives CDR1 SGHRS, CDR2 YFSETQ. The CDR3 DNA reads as TGCGCCAGCAGCGGGGGGACAGGGGGAGTATACAATGAGCAGTTCTTC. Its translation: CASSGGTGGVYNEQFF.

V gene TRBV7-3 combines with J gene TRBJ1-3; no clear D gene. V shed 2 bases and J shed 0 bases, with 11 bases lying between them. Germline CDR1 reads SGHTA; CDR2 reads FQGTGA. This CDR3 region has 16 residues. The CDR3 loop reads CASSLDGGSSGNTIYF. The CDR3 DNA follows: TGTGCCAGCAGCTTAGACGGAGGAAGCTCTGGAAACACCATATATTTT.

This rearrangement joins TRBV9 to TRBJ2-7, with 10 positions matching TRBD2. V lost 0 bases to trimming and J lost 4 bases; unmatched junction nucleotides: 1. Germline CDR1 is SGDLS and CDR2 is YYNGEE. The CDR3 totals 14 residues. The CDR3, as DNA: TGTGCCAGCAGCGTAGGAGCGGGAGGGTACGAGCAGTACTTC. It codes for CASSVGAGGYEQYF.

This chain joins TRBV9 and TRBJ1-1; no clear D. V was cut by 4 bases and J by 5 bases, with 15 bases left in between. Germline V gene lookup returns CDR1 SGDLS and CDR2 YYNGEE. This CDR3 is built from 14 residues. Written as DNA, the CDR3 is TGTGCCAGCAGCCCCCTCGATGGGCAGACTGAAGCTTTCTTT. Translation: CASSPLDGQTEAFF.

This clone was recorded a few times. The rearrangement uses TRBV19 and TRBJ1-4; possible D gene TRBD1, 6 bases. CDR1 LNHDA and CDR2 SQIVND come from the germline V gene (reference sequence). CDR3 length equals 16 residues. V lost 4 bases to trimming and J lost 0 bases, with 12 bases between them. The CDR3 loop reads CASSTHRDATNEKLFF. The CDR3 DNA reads TGTGCCAGTAGTACACACAGGGATGCAACTAATGAAAAACTGTTTTTT.

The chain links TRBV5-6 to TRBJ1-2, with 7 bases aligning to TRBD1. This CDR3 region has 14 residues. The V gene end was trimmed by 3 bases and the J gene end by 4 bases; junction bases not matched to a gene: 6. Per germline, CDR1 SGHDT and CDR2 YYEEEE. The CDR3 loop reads CASSWGDSFYGYTF. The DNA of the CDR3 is TGTGCCAGCAGCTGGGGGGACAGCTTCTATGGCTACACCTTC.

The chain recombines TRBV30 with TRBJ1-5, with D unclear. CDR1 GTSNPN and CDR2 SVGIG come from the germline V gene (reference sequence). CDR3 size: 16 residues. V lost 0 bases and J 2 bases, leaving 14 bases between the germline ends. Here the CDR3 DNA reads TGTGCCTGGAGTGTAGGAGGCCCTGCGGGCAATCAGCCCCAGCATTTT. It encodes CAWSVGGPAGNQPQHF.

The DNA for the CDR3 is TGTGCCAGCACGCGGGGGGATACGCAGTATTTT. Encoded protein: CASTRGDTQYF. The chain uses TRBV11-2 and TRBJ2-3, with 7 positions matching TRBD2. Germline assignment: CDR1 SGHAT and CDR2 FQNNGV. The CDR3 loop spans 11 amino acids. The junction had 1 base not matched to a gene; V was cut back by 7 bases and J by 6 bases.

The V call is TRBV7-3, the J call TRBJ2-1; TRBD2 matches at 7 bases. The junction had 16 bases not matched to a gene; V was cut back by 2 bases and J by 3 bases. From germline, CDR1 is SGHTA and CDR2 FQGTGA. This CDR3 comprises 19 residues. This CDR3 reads CASSLAPPGRGSGYNEQFF. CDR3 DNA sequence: TGTGCCAGCAGCTTAGCCCCCCCAGGGCGCGGGAGCGGCTACAATGAGCAGTTCTTC.

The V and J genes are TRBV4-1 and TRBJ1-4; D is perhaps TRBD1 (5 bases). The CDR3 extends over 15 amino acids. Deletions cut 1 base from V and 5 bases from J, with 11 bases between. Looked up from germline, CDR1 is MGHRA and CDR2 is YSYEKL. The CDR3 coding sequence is TGCGCCAGCAGCCAAGTTAGGGGCTTGAATGAAAAACTGTTTTTT. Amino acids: CASSQVRGLNEKLFF.

The CDR3 nucleotides read TGCGCCAGCAGCCTAGGACAGGGGGCCACCGGGGAGCTGTTTTTT. It translates to CASSLGQGATGELFF. The V call is TRBV4-3, the J call TRBJ2-2, with TRBD1 matching 11 bases. With 4 bases clipped from V and 4 bases from J, the junction kept 2 bases outside the gene matches. This CDR3 spans 15 amino acids. Germline lookup yields CDR1 LGHNA and CDR2 YSLEER.

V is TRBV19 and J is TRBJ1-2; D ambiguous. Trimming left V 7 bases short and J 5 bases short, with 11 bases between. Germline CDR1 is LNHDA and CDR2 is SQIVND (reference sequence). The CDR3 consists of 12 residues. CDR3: CASKEAYYGYTF. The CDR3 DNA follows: TGTGCCAGTAAAGAGGCTTATTATGGCTACACCTTC.

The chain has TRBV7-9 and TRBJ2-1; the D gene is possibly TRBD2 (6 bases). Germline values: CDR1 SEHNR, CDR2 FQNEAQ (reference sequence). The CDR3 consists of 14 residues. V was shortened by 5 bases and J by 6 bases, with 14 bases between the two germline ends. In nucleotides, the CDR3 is TGTGCCAGCAGCCCGCGACTAGAAGGCAATGAGCAGTTCTTC. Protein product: CASSPRLEGNEQFF.

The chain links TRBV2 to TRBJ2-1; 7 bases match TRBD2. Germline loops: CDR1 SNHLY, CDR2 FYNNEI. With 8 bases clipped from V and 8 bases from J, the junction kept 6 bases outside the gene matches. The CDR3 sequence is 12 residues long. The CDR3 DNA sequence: TGTGCCAGCGAGGGAGGGATCGATGAGCAGTTCTTC. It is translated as CASEGGIDEQFF.

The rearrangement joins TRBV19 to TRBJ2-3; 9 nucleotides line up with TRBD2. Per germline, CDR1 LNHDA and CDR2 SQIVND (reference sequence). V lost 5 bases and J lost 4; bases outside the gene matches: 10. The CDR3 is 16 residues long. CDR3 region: CASSPGLAQTADTQYF. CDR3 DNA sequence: TGTGCCAGTAGTCCGGGACTAGCCCAGACGGCAGATACGCAGTATTTT. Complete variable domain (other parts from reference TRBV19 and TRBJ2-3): DGGITQSPKYLFRKEGQNVTLSCEQNLNHDAMYWYRQDPGQGLRLIYYSQIVNDFQKGDIAEGYSVSREKKESFPLTVTSAQKNPTAFYLCASSPGLAQTADTQYFGPGTRLTVL.

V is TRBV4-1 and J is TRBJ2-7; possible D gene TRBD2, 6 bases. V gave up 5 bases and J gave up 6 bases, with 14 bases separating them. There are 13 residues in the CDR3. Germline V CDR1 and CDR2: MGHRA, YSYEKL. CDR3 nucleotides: TGCGCCAGCAGCGGGATCTCGGGGGTCGAGCAGTACTTC. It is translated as CASSGISGVEQYF.

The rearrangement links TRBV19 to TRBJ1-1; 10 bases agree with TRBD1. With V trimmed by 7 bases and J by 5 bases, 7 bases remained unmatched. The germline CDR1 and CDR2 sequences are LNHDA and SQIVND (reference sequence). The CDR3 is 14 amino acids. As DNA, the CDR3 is TGTGCCAGTATGGGACAGGGGCATAAGACTGAAGCTTTCTTT. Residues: CASMGQGHKTEAFF. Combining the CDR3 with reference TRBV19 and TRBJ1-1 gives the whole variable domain DGGITQSPKYLFRKEGQNVTLSCEQNLNHDAMYWYRQDPGQGLRLIYYSQIVNDFQKGDIAEGYSVSREKKESFPLTVTSAQKNPTAFYLCASMGQGHKTEAFFGQGTRLTVV.

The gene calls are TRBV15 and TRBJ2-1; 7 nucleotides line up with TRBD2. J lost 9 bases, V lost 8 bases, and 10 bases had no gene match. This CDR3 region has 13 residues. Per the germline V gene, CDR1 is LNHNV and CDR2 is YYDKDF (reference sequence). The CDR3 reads CATSRGGSSEQFF. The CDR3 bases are TGTGCCACCTCGCGCGGGGGATCAAGTGAGCAGTTCTTC.

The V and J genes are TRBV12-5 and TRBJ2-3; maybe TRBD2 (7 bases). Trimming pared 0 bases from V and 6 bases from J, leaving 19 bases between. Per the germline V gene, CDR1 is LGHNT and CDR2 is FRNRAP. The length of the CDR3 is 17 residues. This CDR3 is CASGLVMGEGHTDTQYF. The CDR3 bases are TGTGCTAGTGGTTTGGTAATGGGGGAGGGACACACGGATACGCAGTATTTT.

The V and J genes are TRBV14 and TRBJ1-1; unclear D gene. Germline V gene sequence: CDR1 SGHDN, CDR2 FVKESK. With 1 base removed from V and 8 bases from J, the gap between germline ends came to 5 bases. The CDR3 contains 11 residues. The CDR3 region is CASSQGIEAFF. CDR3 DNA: TGTGCCAGCAGCCAAGGTATCGAAGCTTTCTTT.

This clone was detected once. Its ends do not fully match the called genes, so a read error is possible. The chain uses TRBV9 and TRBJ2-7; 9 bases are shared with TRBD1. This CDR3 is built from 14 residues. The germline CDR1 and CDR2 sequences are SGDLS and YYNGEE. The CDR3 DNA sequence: TGTGCCAGCGGCGTGGGGACAGGGAGGGACGAGCAGTACTTC. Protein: CASGVGTGRDEQYF.

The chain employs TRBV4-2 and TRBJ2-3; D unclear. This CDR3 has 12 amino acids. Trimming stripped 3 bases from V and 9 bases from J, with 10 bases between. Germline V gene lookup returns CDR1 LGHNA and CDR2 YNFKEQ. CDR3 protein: CASSQPRYTQYF. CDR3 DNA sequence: TGTGCCAGCAGCCAGCCTAGGTACACGCAGTATTTT.

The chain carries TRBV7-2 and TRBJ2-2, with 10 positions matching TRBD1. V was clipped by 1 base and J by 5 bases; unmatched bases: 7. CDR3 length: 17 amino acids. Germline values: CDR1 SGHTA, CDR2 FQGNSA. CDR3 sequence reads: CASSLVGTGAGTGELFF. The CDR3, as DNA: TGTGCCAGCAGCTTAGTGGGGACAGGGGCTGGGACCGGGGAGCTGTTTTTT.

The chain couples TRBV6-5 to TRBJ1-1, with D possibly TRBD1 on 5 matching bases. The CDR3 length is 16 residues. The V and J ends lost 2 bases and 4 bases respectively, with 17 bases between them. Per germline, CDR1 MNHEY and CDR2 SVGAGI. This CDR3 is CASSYPRESGGTEAFF. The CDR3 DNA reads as TGTGCCAGCAGTTACCCCCGTGAGTCGGGGGGCACTGAAGCTTTCTTT.

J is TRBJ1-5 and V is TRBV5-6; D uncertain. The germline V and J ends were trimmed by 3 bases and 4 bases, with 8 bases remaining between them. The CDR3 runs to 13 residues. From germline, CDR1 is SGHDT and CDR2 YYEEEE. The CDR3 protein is CASSWTPNQPQHF. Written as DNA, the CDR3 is TGTGCCAGCAGCTGGACTCCTAATCAGCCCCAGCATTTT.

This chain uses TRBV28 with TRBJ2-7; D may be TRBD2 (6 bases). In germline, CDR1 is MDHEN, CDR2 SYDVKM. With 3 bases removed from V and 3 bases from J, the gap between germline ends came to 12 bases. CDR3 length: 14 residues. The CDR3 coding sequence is TGTGCCAGCAGTTTGGGGGGTAACCGCTACGAGCAGTACTTC. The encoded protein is CASSLGGNRYEQYF.

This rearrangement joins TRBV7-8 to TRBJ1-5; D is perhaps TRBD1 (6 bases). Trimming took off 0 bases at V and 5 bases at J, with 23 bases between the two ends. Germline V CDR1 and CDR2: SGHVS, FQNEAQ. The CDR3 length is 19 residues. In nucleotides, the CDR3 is TGTGCCAGCAGCTTAGCGCACCCTCTCGGCACAGGGATGGATCAGCCCCAGCATTTT. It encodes CASSLAHPLGTGMDQPQHF.